This T cell receptor beta chain comes out of a study of cytomegalovirus exposure and HLA in healthy donors. PCR was performed using 60 Vbeta and 13 Jbeta primers. Libraries were prepared by immunoSEQ multiplex PCR; TCRdb keeps only in-frame clonotypes and omits some of them. The table has 200,000 or so clones, just under 70% seen once. The CDR3 is 14 amino acids. Germline V gives CDR1 SGDLS, CDR2 YYNGEE. Germline trimming cut 4 bases from V and 3 bases from J; bases unmatched to any gene: 6. This clone turned up a few times. As yet, its antigen is unknown. Findings and limits, study-wide: Among TCR beta chains, those listed as cytomegalovirus-associated numbered roughly 150. It was confirmed in vitro that three of the CMV-associated chains were specific for CMV antigens.

The specimen was PBMCs. The source of this sequence is a man aged 35 to 55 in good health and CMV-seropositive. V usage is TRBV9 and J usage is TRBJ2-5; 7 bases are shared with TRBD1. CDR3 amino acids: CASSPGTVKETQYF. The CDR3 region has the DNA TGTGCCAGCAGCCCGGGGACAGTGAAAGAGACCCAGTACTTC.